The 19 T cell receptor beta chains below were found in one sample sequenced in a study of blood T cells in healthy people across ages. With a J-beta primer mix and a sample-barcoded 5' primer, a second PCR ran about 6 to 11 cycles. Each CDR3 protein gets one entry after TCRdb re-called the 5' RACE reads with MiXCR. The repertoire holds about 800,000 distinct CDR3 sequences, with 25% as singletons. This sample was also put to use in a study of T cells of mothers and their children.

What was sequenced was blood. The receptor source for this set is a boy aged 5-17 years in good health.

The CDR3 bases are TGTGCCAGCAGCTTAGCGGGGGCCGTTTCCTACAATGAGCAGTTCTTC. Protein product: CASSLAGAVSYNEQFF. The chain couples TRBV7-2 to TRBJ2-1; D might be TRBD1 (6 bases). Germline values: CDR1 SGHTA, CDR2 FQGNSA. CDR3 size: 16 residues. Trimming pared 0 bases from V and 1 base from J, leaving 10 bases between.

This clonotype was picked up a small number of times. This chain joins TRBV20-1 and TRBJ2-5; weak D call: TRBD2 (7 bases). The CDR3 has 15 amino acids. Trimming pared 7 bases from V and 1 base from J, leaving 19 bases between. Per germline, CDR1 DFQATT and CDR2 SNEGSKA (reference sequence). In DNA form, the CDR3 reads TGCAGTGTTGGGGGGGGCCTTGCCCTCCAAGAGACCCAGTACTTC. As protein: CSVGGGLALQETQYF.

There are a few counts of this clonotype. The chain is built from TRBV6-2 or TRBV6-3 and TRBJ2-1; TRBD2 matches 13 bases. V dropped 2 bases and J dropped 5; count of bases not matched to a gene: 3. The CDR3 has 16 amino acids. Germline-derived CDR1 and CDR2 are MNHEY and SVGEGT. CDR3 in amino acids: CASSYHGTSGNNEQFF. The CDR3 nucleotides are TGTGCCAGCAGTTACCACGGGACTAGCGGGAACAATGAGCAGTTCTTC.

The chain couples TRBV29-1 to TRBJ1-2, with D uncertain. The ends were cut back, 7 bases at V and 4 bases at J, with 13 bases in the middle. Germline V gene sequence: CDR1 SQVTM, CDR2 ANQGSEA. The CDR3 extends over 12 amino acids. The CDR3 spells CSARADSYGYTF. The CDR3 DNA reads TGCAGCGCTAGGGCGGATAGCTATGGCTACACCTTC.

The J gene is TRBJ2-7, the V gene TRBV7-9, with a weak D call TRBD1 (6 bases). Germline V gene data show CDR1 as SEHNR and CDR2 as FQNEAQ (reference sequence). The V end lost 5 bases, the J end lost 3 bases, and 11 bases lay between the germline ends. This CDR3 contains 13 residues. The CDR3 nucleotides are TGTGCCAGCAGCGTGGACAGTGACTACGAGCAGTACTTC. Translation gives CASSVDSDYEQYF.

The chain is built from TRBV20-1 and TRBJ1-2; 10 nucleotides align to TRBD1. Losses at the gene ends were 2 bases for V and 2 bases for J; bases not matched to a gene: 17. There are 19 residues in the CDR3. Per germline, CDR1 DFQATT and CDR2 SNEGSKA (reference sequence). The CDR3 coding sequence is TGCAGTGCTAGACCTTGGCCGGGACAGGGGTCCCCCTTGAACTATGGCTACACCTTC. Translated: CSARPWPGQGSPLNYGYTF.

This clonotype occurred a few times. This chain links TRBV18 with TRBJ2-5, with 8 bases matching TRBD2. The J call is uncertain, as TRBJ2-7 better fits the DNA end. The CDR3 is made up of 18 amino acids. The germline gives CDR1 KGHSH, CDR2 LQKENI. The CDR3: CASSTSGTSGGERCEQYF. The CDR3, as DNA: TGTGCCAGCTCAACCTCCGGGACTAGTGGTGGTGAACGTTGCGAGCAGTACTTC.

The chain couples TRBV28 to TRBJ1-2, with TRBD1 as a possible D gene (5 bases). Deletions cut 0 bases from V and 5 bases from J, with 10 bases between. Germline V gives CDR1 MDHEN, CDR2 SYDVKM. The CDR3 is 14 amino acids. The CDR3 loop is CASSLWGQGYGYTF. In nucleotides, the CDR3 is TGTGCCAGCAGTTTATGGGGGCAGGGATATGGCTACACCTTC.

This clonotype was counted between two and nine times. The CDR3 sequence: CASSERPGRRTDTQYF. CDR3 coding DNA: TGCGCCAGCAGTGAACGCCCGGGACGGAGGACAGATACGCAGTATTTT. The rearrangement uses TRBV10-2 and TRBJ2-3; D is tentatively TRBD1 or TRBD2 (5 bases each). This CDR3 contains 16 residues. The ends were cut back, 3 bases at V and 3 bases at J, with 16 bases in the middle. CDR1 and CDR2 from the germline V gene are WSHSY and SAAADI.

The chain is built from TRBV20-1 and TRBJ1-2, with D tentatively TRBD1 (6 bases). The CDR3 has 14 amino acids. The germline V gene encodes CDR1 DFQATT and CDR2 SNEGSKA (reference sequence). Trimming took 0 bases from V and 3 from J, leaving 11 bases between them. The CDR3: CSARDTRTDYGYTF. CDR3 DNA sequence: TGCAGTGCTAGAGACACACGGACAGACTATGGCTACACCTTC.

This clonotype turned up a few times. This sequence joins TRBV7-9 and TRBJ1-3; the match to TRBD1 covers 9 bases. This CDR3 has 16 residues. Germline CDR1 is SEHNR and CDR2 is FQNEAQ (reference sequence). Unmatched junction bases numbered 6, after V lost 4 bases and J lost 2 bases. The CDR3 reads CASSSHRDRAGNTIYF. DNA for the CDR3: TGTGCCAGCAGCTCACACCGGGACAGGGCTGGAAACACCATATATTTT.

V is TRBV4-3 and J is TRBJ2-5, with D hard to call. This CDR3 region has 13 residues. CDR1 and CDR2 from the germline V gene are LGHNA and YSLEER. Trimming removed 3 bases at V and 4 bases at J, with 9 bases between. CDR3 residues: CASSQALRETQYF. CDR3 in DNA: TGCGCCAGCAGCCAGGCCTTGCGAGAGACCCAGTACTTC.

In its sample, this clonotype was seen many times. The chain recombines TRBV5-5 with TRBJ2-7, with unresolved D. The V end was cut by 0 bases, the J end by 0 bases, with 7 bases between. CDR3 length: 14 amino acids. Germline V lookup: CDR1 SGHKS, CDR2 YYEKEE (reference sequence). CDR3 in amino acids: CASSLGTFSYEQYF. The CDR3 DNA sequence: TGTGCCAGCAGCTTGGGAACTTTCTCCTACGAGCAGTACTTC.

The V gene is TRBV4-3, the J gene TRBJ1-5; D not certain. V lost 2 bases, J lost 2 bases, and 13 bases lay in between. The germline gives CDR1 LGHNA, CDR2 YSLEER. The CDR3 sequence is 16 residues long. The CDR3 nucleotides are TGCGCCAGCAGCCAAAGCGCGGGTCAGGGCAATCAGCCCCAGCATTTT. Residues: CASSQSAGQGNQPQHF.

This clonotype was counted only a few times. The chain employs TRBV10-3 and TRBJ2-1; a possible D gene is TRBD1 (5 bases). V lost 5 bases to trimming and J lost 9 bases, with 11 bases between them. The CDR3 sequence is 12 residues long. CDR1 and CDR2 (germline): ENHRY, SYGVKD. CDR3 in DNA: TGTGCCATCAGTAAAGGGGATTCTGAGCAGTTCTTC. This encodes CAISKGDSEQFF.

CDR3 nucleotides: TGTGCCAGCAGTGACCCGGGACAGGGTATGGAGACCCAGTACTTC. Protein product: CASSDPGQGMETQYF. The chain employs TRBV25-1 and TRBJ2-5, with TRBD1 matching 9 bases. CDR1 MGHDK and CDR2 SYGVNS come from the germline V gene. This CDR3 contains 15 residues. Unmatched junction bases numbered 7, after V lost 3 bases and J lost 5 bases.

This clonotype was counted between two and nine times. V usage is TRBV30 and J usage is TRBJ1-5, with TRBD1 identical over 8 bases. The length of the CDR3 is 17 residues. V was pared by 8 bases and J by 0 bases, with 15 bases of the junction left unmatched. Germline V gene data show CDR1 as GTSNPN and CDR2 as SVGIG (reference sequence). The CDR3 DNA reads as TGTGCCCTATTCGTCGGACAGGGCCCTTATAGCAATCAGCCCCAGCATTTT. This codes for CALFVGQGPYSNQPQHF.

CDR3 protein: CASSLVGETTIRGYTF. The CDR3 DNA sequence: TGTGCCAGCAGCTTAGTAGGGGAGACGACCATACGCGGCTACACCTTC. The gene calls are TRBV7-9 and TRBJ1-2; TRBD1 might be the D (5 bases). The CDR3 covers 16 residues. CDR1 and CDR2 from the germline V gene are SEHNR and FQNEAQ (reference sequence). V was shortened by 1 base and J by 8 bases, with 20 bases between the two germline ends.

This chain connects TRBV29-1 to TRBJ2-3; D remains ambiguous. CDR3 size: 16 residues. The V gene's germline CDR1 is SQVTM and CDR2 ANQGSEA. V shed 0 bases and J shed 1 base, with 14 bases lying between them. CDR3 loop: CSVEDLEPVRTDTQYF. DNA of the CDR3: TGCAGCGTTGAAGATCTTGAGCCCGTGCGCACAGATACGCAGTATTTT.